The rows below give T cell receptor beta chains drawn from one sample of a study of shared clonotypes between healthy human individuals. Clones were sequenced by immunoSEQ multiplex PCR, and TCRdb holds only the in-frame ones, with some missing. Altogether around 2.1 million clones are present, 95% being singletons, with the ten largest covering 0.1% to 0.15%. The sample taken for sequencing was naive CD4+ T cells sorted from blood. The source of these receptors is a man aged 18-30 years in good health. Both conserved end residues are part of each CDR3. Each record gives: clone size, V gene, D gene, J gene, CDR3 DNA, CDR3 protein. The D gene is left open where the match is weak. Clone size, where shown, is once, few, many, or a class for clones that have expanded.

abundance: .; v_gene: TRBV10-3; d_gene: .; j_gene: TRBJ2-1; CDR3nt: TGTGCCATCAAACGTGGAGGAGGGACAAATGAGCAGTTCTTC; CDR3aa: CAIKRGGGTNEQFF
abundance: .; v_gene: TRBV2; d_gene: .; j_gene: TRBJ1-5; CDR3nt: TGTGCCAGCAGGTCGGAGTTCAATCAGCCCCAGCATTTT; CDR3aa: CASRSEFNQPQHF
abundance: .; v_gene: TRBV14; d_gene: TRBD2; j_gene: TRBJ2-7; CDR3nt: TGTGCCAGCAGCCGACTAGCGGGGTTTTACGAGCAGTACTTC; CDR3aa: CASSRLAGFYEQYF
abundance: .; v_gene: TRBV5-6; d_gene: .; j_gene: TRBJ1-2; CDR3nt: TGTGCCAGCAGCGTCTACACTTCCGACACCCAAGGGTATGGCTACACCTTC; CDR3aa: CASSVYTSDTQGYGYTF
abundance: .; v_gene: TRBV30; d_gene: .; j_gene: TRBJ1-6; CDR3nt: TGTGCCTGGAGTGTATTAGGGGGGGGCCCTAATTCACCCCTCCACTTT; CDR3aa: CAWSVLGGGPNSPLHF
abundance: .; v_gene: TRBV6-5; d_gene: .; j_gene: TRBJ2-1; CDR3nt: TGTGCCAGCAGTAGGGGTCGGCACAATGAGCAGTTCTTC; CDR3aa: CASSRGRHNEQFF
abundance: .; v_gene: TRBV11-2; d_gene: .; j_gene: TRBJ2-1; CDR3nt: TGTGCCAGCAGTCGGGGACTGGAATACAATGAGCAGTTCTTC; CDR3aa: CASSRGLEYNEQFF
abundance: .; v_gene: TRBV30; d_gene: .; j_gene: TRBJ1-5; CDR3nt: TGTGCCTGGACCGCCGCCCCGCATCAGCCCCAGCATTTT; CDR3aa: CAWTAAPHQPQHF
abundance: .; v_gene: TRBV5-1; d_gene: TRBD1; j_gene: TRBJ1-2; CDR3nt: TGCGCCAGCAGCCTAGGACAGGGTGGAGGTGGCTACACCTTC; CDR3aa: CASSLGQGGGGYTF
abundance: .; v_gene: TRBV12-2; d_gene: .; j_gene: TRBJ1-3; CDR3nt: TGTGCAAGTTTGGCGACAGGGTTCCACTCTGGAAACACCATATATTTT; CDR3aa: CASLATGFHSGNTIYF
abundance: .; v_gene: TRBV6-5; d_gene: .; j_gene: TRBJ2-2; CDR3nt: TGTGCCAGCCTTCAGACAGCGAACACCGGGGAGCTGTTTTTT; CDR3aa: CASLQTANTGELFF
abundance: .; v_gene: TRBV10-1; d_gene: .; j_gene: TRBJ2-2; CDR3nt: TGCGCCAGCAGTGAGAATCGGGGCGCGGGGGAGCTGTTTTTT; CDR3aa: CASSENRGAGELFF
abundance: .; v_gene: TRBV6-5; d_gene: .; j_gene: TRBJ1-1; CDR3nt: TGTGCCAGCAGTTCCCTACCAGGGGAAGGCACTGAAGCTTTCTTT; CDR3aa: CASSSLPGEGTEAFF
abundance: once; v_gene: TRBV5-4; d_gene: .; j_gene: TRBJ2-7; CDR3nt: TGTGCCAGCAGCTTGCAGGGAGCCGTTCAGAGGGGCGAGCAGTACTTC; CDR3aa: CASSLQGAVQRGEQYF
abundance: once; v_gene: TRBV28; d_gene: .; j_gene: TRBJ1-2; CDR3nt: TGTGCCAGCAGTTTCCGTAACTATGGCTACACCTTC; CDR3aa: CASSFRNYGYTF
abundance: .; v_gene: TRBV2; d_gene: .; j_gene: TRBJ2-6; CDR3nt: TGTGCCAGCAGTGCTCGGGAGTTCTCTGGGGCCAACGTCCTGACTTTC; CDR3aa: CASSAREFSGANVLTF
abundance: .; v_gene: TRBV2; d_gene: TRBD1; j_gene: TRBJ2-1; CDR3nt: TGTGCCAGCAGTGAATCGGGACAGGTCTACAATGAGCAGTTCTTC; CDR3aa: CASSESGQVYNEQFF
abundance: .; v_gene: TRBV7-8; d_gene: .; j_gene: TRBJ1-3; CDR3nt: TGTGCCAGCAGCTCAAGCGGGGGATCTGGAAACACCATATATTTT; CDR3aa: CASSSSGGSGNTIYF
abundance: .; v_gene: TRBV6-5; d_gene: TRBD2; j_gene: TRBJ2-5; CDR3nt: TGTGCCAGCACCTCGGGACTAGCTGGTCAGACCCAGTACTTC; CDR3aa: CASTSGLAGQTQYF
abundance: .; v_gene: TRBV19; d_gene: .; j_gene: TRBJ2-3; CDR3nt: TGTGCCAGTAAAGGGACAGGGACTAGTCTGGCCACGCAGTATTTT; CDR3aa: CASKGTGTSLATQYF
abundance: .; v_gene: TRBV7-2; d_gene: .; j_gene: TRBJ2-1; CDR3nt: TGTGCCAGCAGACTCGACTACAATGAGCAGTTCTTC; CDR3aa: CASRLDYNEQFF
abundance: .; v_gene: TRBV6-5; d_gene: .; j_gene: TRBJ1-6; CDR3nt: TGTGCCAGCAGTTACTCGACTATAGGCAATTCACCCCTCCACTTT; CDR3aa: CASSYSTIGNSPLHF
abundance: .; v_gene: TRBV7-6; d_gene: TRBD2; j_gene: TRBJ2-2; CDR3nt: TGTGCCAGCAGCCAAATCGCGGGAGCCGGGGAGCTGTTTTTT; CDR3aa: CASSQIAGAGELFF
abundance: once; v_gene: TRBV7-6; d_gene: .; j_gene: TRBJ1-4; CDR3nt: TGTGCCAGCAGCTTAGGGAGGAGTGGCAGGGGCGAGGAAAAACTGTTTTTT; CDR3aa: CASSLGRSGRGEEKLFF
abundance: .; v_gene: TRBV5-4; d_gene: TRBD2; j_gene: TRBJ2-1; CDR3nt: TGTGCCAGCAGCTTAACTAGCGGGAGGGAATCTTACAATGAGCAGTTCTTC; CDR3aa: CASSLTSGRESYNEQFF
abundance: once; v_gene: TRBV20-1; d_gene: TRBD2; j_gene: TRBJ2-2; CDR3nt: TGCAGTGCCCTCCTAGCGGGTCATATTTTT; CDR3aa: CSALLAGHIF
abundance: .; v_gene: TRBV6-5; d_gene: .; j_gene: TRBJ2-7; CDR3nt: TGTGCCACCCGCAGGACAGCTACCTACGAGCAGTACTTC; CDR3aa: CATRRTATYEQYF
abundance: .; v_gene: TRBV28; d_gene: .; j_gene: TRBJ1-6; CDR3nt: TGTGCCAGCAGTTCCGCTCAGGGGCGTCGGGCCTCACCCCTCCACTTT; CDR3aa: CASSSAQGRRASPLHF
abundance: once; v_gene: TRBV11-2; d_gene: .; j_gene: TRBJ2-7; CDR3nt: TGTGCCAGCAGCTTACCAGGGGGGGCCTACGAGCAGTACTTC; CDR3aa: CASSLPGGAYEQYF